The 21 T cell receptor beta chains presented below share a single source sample, sequenced in a study of shared clonotypes between healthy human individuals. TCRdb keeps only in-frame clones here, not all; method: immunoSEQ multiplex PCR. The sample holds about 480,000 clones, 79% seen once. What was sequenced was PBMCs. The receptors come from a woman in her thirties or forties in good health. Some clones in this sample may be carry-over from other donors' samples.

The chain recombines TRBV19 with TRBJ2-7; D unclear. The germline CDR1 and CDR2 sequences are LNHDA and SQIVND (reference sequence). Deletions cut 4 bases from V and 1 base from J, with 17 bases between. The CDR3 length is 16 residues. The DNA for the CDR3 is TGTGCCAGTAGTACCCGTGACACCTTCCCGTCCTACGAGCAGTACTTC. The encoded protein is CASSTRDTFPSYEQYF. The entire variable domain, with the rest obtained from reference TRBV19 and TRBJ2-7, is as follows: DGGITQSPKYLFRKEGQNVTLSCEQNLNHDAMYWYRQDPGQGLRLIYYSQIVNDFQKGDIAEGYSVSREKKESFPLTVTSAQKNPTAFYLCASSTRDTFPSYEQYFGPGTRLTVT.

The sample holds a few counts of this clone. This CDR3 reads CASSFRAGEKLFF. The CDR3 DNA follows: TGCGCCAGCAGCTTCAGGGCTGGAGAAAAACTGTTTTTT. The V and J genes are TRBV5-1 and TRBJ1-4; a possible D gene is TRBD1 (5 bases). The CDR3 has 13 amino acids. The V end lost 2 bases, the J end lost 8 bases, and 10 bases lay between the germline ends. The V gene's germline CDR1 is SGHRS and CDR2 YFSETQ.

The gene calls are TRBV6-5 and TRBJ2-1; TRBD2 might be the D (6 bases). V was cut by 2 bases and J by 2 bases, with 10 bases left in between. The CDR3 extends over 15 amino acids. Germline V gene sequence: CDR1 MNHEY, CDR2 SVGAGI. The CDR3 loop reads CASSYTGEAYNEQFF. In DNA, the CDR3 is TGTGCCAGCAGTTACACGGGAGAGGCCTACAATGAGCAGTTCTTC.

The V call is TRBV5-1, the J call TRBJ1-4, with TRBD1 matching over 12 bases. The CDR3 spans 14 residues. V was clipped by 4 bases and J by 7 bases; unmatched bases: 2. Per germline, CDR1 SGHRS and CDR2 YFSETQ. The CDR3 DNA reads as TGCGCCAGCAGCGGGACAGGGGGCGGTGAAAAACTGTTTTTT. Amino acids: CASSGTGGGEKLFF.

For this clone: The same CDR3 can be traced to other DNA sequences in this sample. The chain uses TRBV29-1 and TRBJ2-7; 7 bases fit TRBD1. After removal of 7 bases from V and 4 bases from J, the junction contained 4 bases not matched to a gene. CDR1 and CDR2 from the germline V gene are SQVTM and ANQGSEA. CDR3 length: 11 residues. The CDR3 region is CSASTGYEQYF. The CDR3 region has the DNA TGCAGCGCTTCGACAGGGTACGAGCAGTACTTC.

This clone has at least ten counts. The rearrangement joins TRBV10-3 to TRBJ2-3, with 10 nucleotides matching TRBD2. The CDR3 contains 15 residues. Germline V gives CDR1 ENHRY, CDR2 SYGVKD. J lost 2 bases, V lost 4 bases, and 3 bases had no gene match. The CDR3 spells CAISGAGGLTDTQYF. The CDR3 DNA is TGTGCCATCAGTGGAGCGGGAGGGCTCACAGATACGCAGTATTTT.

This chain connects TRBV25-1 to TRBJ2-1; D perhaps matches TRBD2 (6 bases). The V gene's germline CDR1 is MGHDK and CDR2 SYGVNS. The CDR3 is 15 residues long. Deletions cut 5 bases from V and 7 bases from J, with 18 bases between. The CDR3 here is CASSLAGIHGNEQFF. The CDR3 nucleotides read TGTGCCAGCAGTCTGGCGGGAATCCACGGGAATGAGCAGTTCTTC.

The rearrangement uses TRBV12-5 and TRBJ2-1; possible D gene TRBD2, 5 bases. V was clipped by 3 bases and J by 5 bases, with 8 bases between them. Germline assignment: CDR1 LGHNT and CDR2 FRNRAP. The CDR3 runs to 13 residues. The CDR3: CASGFGSNNEQFF. Written as DNA, the CDR3 is TGTGCTAGTGGTTTTGGGAGTAACAATGAGCAGTTCTTC.

V and J are TRBV14 and TRBJ1-2; D gene ambiguous. CDR3 length equals 13 residues. Trimming removed 2 bases at V and 8 bases at J, with 12 bases between. Germline values: CDR1 SGHDN, CDR2 FVKESK. The CDR3 sequence: CASSQMDRGGYTF. The CDR3 DNA is TGTGCCAGCAGCCAAATGGACCGGGGAGGCTACACCTTC.

The V call is TRBV5-1, the J call TRBJ2-2; a possible D gene is TRBD2 (6 bases). The V end lost 0 bases, the J end lost 3 bases, and 9 bases lay between the germline ends. The CDR3 runs to 15 residues. From germline, CDR1 is SGHRS and CDR2 YFSETQ. The chain's CDR3 is CASSLVGGDTGELFF. The CDR3 nucleotides read TGCGCCAGCAGCTTGGTAGGCGGGGACACCGGGGAGCTGTTTTTT.

The rearrangement joins TRBV28 to TRBJ2-2; D perhaps matches TRBD2 (5 bases). Deletions cut 1 base from V and 3 bases from J, with 9 bases between. Germline V gene data show CDR1 as MDHEN and CDR2 as SYDVKM. The CDR3 sequence is 15 residues long. The DNA for the CDR3 is TGTGCCAGCAGTTTATCAAGACTATACACCGGGGAGCTGTTTTTT. Translating gives CASSLSRLYTGELFF.

This clone appeared a single time. The gene calls are TRBV4-3 and TRBJ2-6; D not certain. The CDR3 totals 16 residues. The V end was cut by 0 bases, the J end by 3 bases, with 9 bases between. Germline V gene sequence: CDR1 LGHNA, CDR2 YSLEER. CDR3 sequence (DNA): TGCGCCAGCAGCCAAGATATTGTGGGTGGGGCCAACGTCCTGACTTTC. It specifies CASSQDIVGGANVLTF.

The V gene is TRBV6-5, the J gene TRBJ2-7, with 14 bases that match TRBD2. The CDR3 extends over 16 amino acids. The germline CDR1 and CDR2 sequences are MNHEY and SVGAGI. V lost 4 bases, J lost 4 bases, and 6 bases stayed unmatched. The CDR3 loop is CASSSGGTSGSYEQYF. The CDR3 bases are TGTGCCAGCAGTTCGGGTGGGACTAGCGGGAGTTACGAGCAGTACTTC.

V gene TRBV6-4 combines with J gene TRBJ2-7; no reliable D call. V lost 5 bases and J 4 bases, leaving 0 bases between the germline ends. The germline CDR1 and CDR2 sequences are MRHNA and SNTAGT. CDR3 length: 9 amino acids. This CDR3 reads CASSYEQYF. DNA of the CDR3: TGTGCCAGCAGTTACGAGCAGTACTTC.

This rearrangement joins TRBV6-6 to TRBJ2-5, with D possibly being TRBD1 (6 bases). CDR3 length: 13 amino acids. With 6 bases removed from V and 1 base from J, the gap between germline ends came to 9 bases. The germline CDR1 and CDR2 sequences are MNHNY and SVGAGI (reference sequence). CDR3 nucleotide sequence: TGTGCCAGCAGCGGACAGTTCCAAGAGACCCAGTACTTC. This gives the protein CASSGQFQETQYF.

V is TRBV7-2 and J is TRBJ2-7; D may be TRBD1 (5 bases). Germline CDR1 reads SGHTA; CDR2 reads FQGNSA. V gave up 1 base and J gave up 5 bases, with 9 bases separating them. This CDR3 has 13 amino acids. For the CDR3, the DNA is TGTGCCAGCAGCTTAGGGGGCAGGGACGAGCAGTACTTC. Protein product: CASSLGGRDEQYF.

This sequence joins TRBV28 and TRBJ1-4, with TRBD1 identical over 8 bases. V was clipped by 10 bases and J by 7 bases; unmatched bases: 11. Germline V gene sequence: CDR1 MDHEN, CDR2 SYDVKM. There are 14 residues in the CDR3. CDR3 coding DNA: TGTGCCACTCACCGGACAGGGCTCGTTGAAAAACTGTTTTTT. It codes for CATHRTGLVEKLFF.

This chain connects TRBV11-2 to TRBJ2-7; no firm D call. The CDR3 covers 15 residues. Germline values: CDR1 SGHAT, CDR2 FQNNGV. The ends were cut back, 5 bases at V and 6 bases at J, with 20 bases in the middle. CDR3 nucleotide sequence: TGTGCCAGCAGCCTACCCCGCCTAACCGGGTTCGAGCAGTACTTC. Protein product: CASSLPRLTGFEQYF.

The chain recombines TRBV11-2 with TRBJ1-1; D might be TRBD1 (6 bases). The V and J ends lost 5 bases and 4 bases respectively, with 11 bases between them. The V gene's germline CDR1 is SGHAT and CDR2 FQNNGV. This CDR3 contains 13 residues. The CDR3 DNA sequence: TGTGCCAGCAGCCTTACAGGGACCACTGAAGCTTTCTTT. Its protein is CASSLTGTTEAFF.

The chain employs TRBV11-2 and TRBJ2-5; TRBD2 is a possible D gene (5 bases). The germline CDR1 and CDR2 sequences are SGHAT and FQNNGV. The CDR3 covers 15 residues. Deletions cut 4 bases from V and 2 bases from J, with 14 bases between. The CDR3 DNA is TGTGCCAGCAGCTCGCAGTACAGCGGACAAGAGACCCAGTACTTC. Its translation: CASSSQYSGQETQYF. Full variable domain (outside the CDR3, taken from reference TRBV11-2 and TRBJ2-5): EAGVAQSPRYKIIEKRQSVAFWCNPISGHATLYWYQQILGQGPKLLIQFQNNGVVDDSQLPKDRFSAERLKGVDSTLKIQPAKLEDSAVYLCASSSQYSGQETQYFGPGTRLLVL.

The chain has TRBV9 and TRBJ1-1, with a tentative D call TRBD1 (6 bases). The CDR3 length is 17 residues. Trimming shortened V by 0 bases and J by 6 bases, and 21 bases separated the two germline ends. From germline, CDR1 is SGDLS and CDR2 YYNGEE. CDR3: CASSVAGGGRPGAEAFF. The CDR3 DNA follows: TGTGCCAGCAGCGTAGCTGGGGGAGGGAGGCCAGGGGCTGAAGCTTTCTTT.